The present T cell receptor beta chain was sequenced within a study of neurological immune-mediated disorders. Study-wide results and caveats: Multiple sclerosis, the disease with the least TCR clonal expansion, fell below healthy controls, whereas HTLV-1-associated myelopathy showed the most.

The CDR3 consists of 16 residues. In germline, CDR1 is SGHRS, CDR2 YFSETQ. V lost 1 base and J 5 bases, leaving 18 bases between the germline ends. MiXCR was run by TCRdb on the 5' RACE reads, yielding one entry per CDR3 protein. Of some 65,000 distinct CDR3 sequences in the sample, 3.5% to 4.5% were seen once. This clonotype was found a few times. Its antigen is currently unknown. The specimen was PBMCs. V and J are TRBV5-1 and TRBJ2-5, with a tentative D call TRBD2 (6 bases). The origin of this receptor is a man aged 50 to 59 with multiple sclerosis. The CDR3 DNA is TGCGCCAGCAGCTTGATAGCGGCTACTGCCGGGGAGACCCAGTACTTC. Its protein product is CASSLIAATAGETQYF. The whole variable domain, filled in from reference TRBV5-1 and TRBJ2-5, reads KAGVTQTPRYLIKTRGQQVTLSCSPISGHRSVSWYQQTPGQGLQFLFEYFSETQRNKGNFPGRFSGRQFSNSRSEMNVSTLELGDSALYLCASSLIAATAGETQYFGPGTRLLVL.